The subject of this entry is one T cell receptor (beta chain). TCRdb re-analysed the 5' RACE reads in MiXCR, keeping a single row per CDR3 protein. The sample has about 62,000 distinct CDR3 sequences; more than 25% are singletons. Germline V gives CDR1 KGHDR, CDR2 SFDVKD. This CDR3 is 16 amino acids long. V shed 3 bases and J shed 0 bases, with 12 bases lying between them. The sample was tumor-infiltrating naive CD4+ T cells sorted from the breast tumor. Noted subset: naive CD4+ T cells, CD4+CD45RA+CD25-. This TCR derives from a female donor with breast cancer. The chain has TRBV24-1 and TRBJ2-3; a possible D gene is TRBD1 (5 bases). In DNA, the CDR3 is TGTGCCACCAGTGATACCAGGGCATATAGCACAGATACGCAGTATTTT. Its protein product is CATSDTRAYSTDTQYF.